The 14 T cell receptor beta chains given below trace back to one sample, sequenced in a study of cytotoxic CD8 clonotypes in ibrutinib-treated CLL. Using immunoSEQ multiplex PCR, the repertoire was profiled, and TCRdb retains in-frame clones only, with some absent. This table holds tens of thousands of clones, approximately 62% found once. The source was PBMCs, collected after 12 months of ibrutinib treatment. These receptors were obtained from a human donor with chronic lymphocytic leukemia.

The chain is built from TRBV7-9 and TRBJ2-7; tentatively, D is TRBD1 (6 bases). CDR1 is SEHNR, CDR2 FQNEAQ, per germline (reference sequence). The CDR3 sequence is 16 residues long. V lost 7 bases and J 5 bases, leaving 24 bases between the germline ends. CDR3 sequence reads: CASTATERDRDNEQYF. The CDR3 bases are TGTGCCAGCACCGCTACAGAGAGGGACCGGGACAACGAGCAGTACTTC.

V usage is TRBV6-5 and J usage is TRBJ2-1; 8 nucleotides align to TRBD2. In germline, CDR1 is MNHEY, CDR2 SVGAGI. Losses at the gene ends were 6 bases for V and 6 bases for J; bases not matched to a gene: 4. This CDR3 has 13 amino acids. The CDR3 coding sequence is TGTGCCAGCAGGTCACTAGCGGTCAATGAGCAGTTCTTC. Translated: CASRSLAVNEQFF.

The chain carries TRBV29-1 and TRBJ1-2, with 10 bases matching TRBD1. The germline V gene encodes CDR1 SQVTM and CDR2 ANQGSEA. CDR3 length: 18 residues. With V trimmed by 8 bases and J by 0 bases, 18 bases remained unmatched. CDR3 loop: CSPQTLGTGEGANYGYTF. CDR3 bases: TGCAGCCCTCAGACCCTAGGGACAGGGGAAGGAGCTAACTATGGCTACACCTTC.

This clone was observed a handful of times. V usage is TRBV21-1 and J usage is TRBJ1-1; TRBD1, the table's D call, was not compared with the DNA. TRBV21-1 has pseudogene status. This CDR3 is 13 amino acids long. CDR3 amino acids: CASSPPRDTEAFF. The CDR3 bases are TGTGCCAGCAGCCCACCCAGGGATACTGAAGCTTTCTTT.

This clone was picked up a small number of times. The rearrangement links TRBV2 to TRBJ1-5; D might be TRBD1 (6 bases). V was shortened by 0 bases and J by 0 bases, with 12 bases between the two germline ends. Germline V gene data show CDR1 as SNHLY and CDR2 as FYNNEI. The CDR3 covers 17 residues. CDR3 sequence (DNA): TGTGCCAGCAGTGAAGCCAGGGGCAGATATAGCAATCAGCCCCAGCATTTT. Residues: CASSEARGRYSNQPQHF.

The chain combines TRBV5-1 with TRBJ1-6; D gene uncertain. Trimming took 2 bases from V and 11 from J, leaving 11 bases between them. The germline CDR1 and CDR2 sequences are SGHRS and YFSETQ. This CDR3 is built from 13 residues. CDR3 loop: CASSLEQNAPLHF. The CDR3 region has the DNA TGCGCCAGCAGCTTAGAACAAAACGCACCCCTCCACTTT. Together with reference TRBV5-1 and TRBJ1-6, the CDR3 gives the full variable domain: KAGVTQTPRYLIKTRGQQVTLSCSPISGHRSVSWYQQTPGQGLQFLFEYFSETQRNKGNFPGRFSGRQFSNSRSEMNVSTLELGDSALYLCASSLEQNAPLHFGNGTRLTVT.

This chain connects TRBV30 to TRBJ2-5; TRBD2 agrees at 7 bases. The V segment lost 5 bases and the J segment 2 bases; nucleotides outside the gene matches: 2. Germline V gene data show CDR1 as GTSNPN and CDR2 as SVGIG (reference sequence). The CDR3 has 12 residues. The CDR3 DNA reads TGTGCCTGGGAGCGGGGACAAGAGACCCAGTACTTC. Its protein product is CAWERGQETQYF.

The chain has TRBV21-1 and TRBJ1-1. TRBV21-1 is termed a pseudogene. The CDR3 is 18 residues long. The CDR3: CASSKSELKREEDTEAFF. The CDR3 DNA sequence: TGTGCCAGCAGCAAATCTGAGTTAAAAAGGGAGGAGGACACTGAAGCTTTCTTT.

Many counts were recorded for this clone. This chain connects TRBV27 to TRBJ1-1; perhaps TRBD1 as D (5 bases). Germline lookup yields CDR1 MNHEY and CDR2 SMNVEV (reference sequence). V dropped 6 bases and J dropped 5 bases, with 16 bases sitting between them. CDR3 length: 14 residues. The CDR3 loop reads CASRAGTGRTEAFF. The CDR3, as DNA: TGTGCCAGCAGGGCGGGGACGGGTCGAACTGAAGCTTTCTTT.

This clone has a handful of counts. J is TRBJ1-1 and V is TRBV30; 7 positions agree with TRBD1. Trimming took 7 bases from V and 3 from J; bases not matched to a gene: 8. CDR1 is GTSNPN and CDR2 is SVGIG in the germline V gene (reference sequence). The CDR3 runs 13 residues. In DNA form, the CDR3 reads TGTGCCTCGCAGACAGGGAGGGACACTGAAGCTTTCTTT. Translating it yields CASQTGRDTEAFF. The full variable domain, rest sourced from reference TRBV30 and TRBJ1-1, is SQTIHQWPATLVQPVGSPLSLECTVEGTSNPNLYWYRQAAGRGLQLLFYSVGIGQISSEVPQNLSASRPQDRQFILSSKKLLLSDSGFYLCASQTGRDTEAFFGQGTRLTVV.

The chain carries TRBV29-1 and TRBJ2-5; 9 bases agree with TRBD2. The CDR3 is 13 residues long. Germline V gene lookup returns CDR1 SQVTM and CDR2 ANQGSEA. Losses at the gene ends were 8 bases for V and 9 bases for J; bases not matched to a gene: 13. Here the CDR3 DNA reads TGCAGCTCTGTAGCGGGAGAGAGGACAGCCCAGTACTTC. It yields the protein CSSVAGERTAQYF. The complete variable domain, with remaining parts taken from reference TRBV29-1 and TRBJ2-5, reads SAVISQKPSRDICQRGTSLTIQCQVDSQVTMMFWYRQQPGQSLTLIATANQGSEATYESGFVIDKFPISRPNLTFSTLTVSNMSPEDSSIYLCSSVAGERTAQYFGPGTRLLVL.

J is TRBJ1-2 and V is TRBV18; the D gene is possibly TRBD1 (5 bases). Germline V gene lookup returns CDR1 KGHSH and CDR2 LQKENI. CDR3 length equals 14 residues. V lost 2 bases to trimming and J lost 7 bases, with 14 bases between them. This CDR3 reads CASSPSRVRGGYTF. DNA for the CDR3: TGTGCCAGCTCACCATCTCGAGTGAGGGGTGGCTACACCTTC.

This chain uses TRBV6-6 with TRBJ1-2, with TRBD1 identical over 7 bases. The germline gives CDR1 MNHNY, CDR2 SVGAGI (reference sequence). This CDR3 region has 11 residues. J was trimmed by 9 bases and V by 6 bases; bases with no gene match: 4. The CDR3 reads CASRRQGSYTF. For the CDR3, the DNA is TGTGCCAGCAGGCGACAGGGAAGCTACACCTTC.

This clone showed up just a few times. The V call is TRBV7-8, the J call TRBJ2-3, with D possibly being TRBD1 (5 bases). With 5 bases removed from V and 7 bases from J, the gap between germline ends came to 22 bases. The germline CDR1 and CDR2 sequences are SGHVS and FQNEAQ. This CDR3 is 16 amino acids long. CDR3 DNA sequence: TGTGCCAGCAGCCCTGCCCCAGGGAATTGGGGCTATACGCAGTATTTT. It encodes CASSPAPGNWGYTQYF.